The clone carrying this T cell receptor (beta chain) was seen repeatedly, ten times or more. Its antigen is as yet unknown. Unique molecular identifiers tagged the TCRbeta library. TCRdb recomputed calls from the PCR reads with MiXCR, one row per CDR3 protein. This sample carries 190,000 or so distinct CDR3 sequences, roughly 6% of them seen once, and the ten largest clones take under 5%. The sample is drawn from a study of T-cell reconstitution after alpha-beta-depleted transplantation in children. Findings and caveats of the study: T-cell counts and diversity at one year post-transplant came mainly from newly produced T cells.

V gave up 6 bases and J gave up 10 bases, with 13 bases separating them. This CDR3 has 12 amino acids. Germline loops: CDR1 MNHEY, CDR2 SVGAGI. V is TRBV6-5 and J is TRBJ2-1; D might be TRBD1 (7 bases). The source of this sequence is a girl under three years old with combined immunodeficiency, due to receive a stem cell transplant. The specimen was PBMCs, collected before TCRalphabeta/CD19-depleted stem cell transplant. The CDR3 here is CASRAGGQEQFF. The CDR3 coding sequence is TGTGCCAGCAGGGCCGGGGGACAGGAGCAGTTCTTC.